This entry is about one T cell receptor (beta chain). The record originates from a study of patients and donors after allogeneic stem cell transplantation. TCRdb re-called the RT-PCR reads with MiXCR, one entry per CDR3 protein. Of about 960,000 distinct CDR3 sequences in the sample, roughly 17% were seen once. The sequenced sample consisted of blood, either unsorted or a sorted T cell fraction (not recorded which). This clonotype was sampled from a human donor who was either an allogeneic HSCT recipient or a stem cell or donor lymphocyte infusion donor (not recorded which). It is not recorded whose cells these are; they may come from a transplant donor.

DNA for the CDR3: TGTGCCAGCAGCTTAGCCTCCGCGACAGTTTATGGCTACACCTTC. As protein: CASSLASATVYGYTF. This sequence joins TRBV11-2 and TRBJ1-2; possible D gene TRBD1, 5 bases. The CDR3 has 15 residues. V gave up 1 base and J gave up 5 bases, with 14 bases separating them. CDR1 and CDR2 (germline): SGHAT, FQNNGV.